This entry is about one T cell receptor (beta chain). The antigen is undetermined. This sample was included in a study of Graves' ophthalmopathy and Graves' hyperthyroidism. Study details: The authors defined stable hyperthyroidism as no ophthalmopathy within 18 months of follow-up.

RNA transcripts yielded amplified TCR beta CDR3 regions. Second-round multiplex PCR came after a first-round RT-PCR that employed HTBI primers. In TCRdb, the multiplex PCR reads were re-called with MiXCR into one record per CDR3 protein. Of 500,000 to 700,000 distinct CDR3 sequences in the sample, under 45% were seen once. Hyperthyroidism patients were newly diagnosed, ill under 2 months, and aged 18 to 65 years. The CDR3 sequence is 17 residues long. Losses at the gene ends were 3 bases for V and 3 bases for J; bases not matched to a gene: 8. CDR1 SEHNR and CDR2 FQNEAQ come from the germline V gene (reference sequence). Study observations and caveats: Most expanded clonotypes in thyroid above 0.001 frequency also showed up in blood.

This TCR was recovered from an adult man with Graves' hyperthyroidism. The chain has TRBV7-9 and TRBJ1-3, with TRBD1 matching 10 bases. The sequenced sample was peripheral blood or thyroid tissue (not recorded which). The CDR3 DNA reads as TGTGCCAGCAGCTTGACCGGACAGGGGGACTTTGGAAACACCATATATTTT. Protein product: CASSLTGQGDFGNTIYF.